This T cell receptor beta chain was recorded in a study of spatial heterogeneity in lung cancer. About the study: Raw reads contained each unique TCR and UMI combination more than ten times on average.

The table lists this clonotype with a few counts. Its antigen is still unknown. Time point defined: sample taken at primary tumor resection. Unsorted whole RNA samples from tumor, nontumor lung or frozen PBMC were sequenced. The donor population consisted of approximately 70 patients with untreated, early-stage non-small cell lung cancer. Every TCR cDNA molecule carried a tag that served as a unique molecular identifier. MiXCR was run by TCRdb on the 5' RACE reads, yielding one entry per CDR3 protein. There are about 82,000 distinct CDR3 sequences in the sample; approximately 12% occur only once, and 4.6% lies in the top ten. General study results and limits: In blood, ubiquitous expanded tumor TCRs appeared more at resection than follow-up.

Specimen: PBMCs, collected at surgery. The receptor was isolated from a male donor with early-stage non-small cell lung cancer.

In nucleotides, the CDR3 is TGTGCCAGCAGCTTAGTGGGCGGACAGGGAACCTACGAGCAGTACTTC. This encodes CASSLVGGQGTYEQYF. The V gene is TRBV11-2, the J gene TRBJ2-7; 8 bases are a match to TRBD1. Trimming removed 1 base from V and 2 bases from J; junction bases left unmatched: 7. The CDR3 loop spans 16 amino acids. Germline V gene sequence: CDR1 SGHAT, CDR2 FQNNGV. Drawing the rest from reference TRBV11-2 and TRBJ2-7, the complete variable domain is EAGVAQSPRYKIIEKRQSVAFWCNPISGHATLYWYQQILGQGPKLLIQFQNNGVVDDSQLPKDRFSAERLKGVDSTLKIQPAKLEDSAVYLCASSLVGGQGTYEQYFGPGTRLTVT.